The clone carrying this T cell receptor beta chain was recorded many times. The data are from a study of T-cell memory formation after mild COVID-19. TCRdb re-derived calls from the 5' RACE reads in MiXCR, one entry per CDR3 protein. The sample consists of about 340,000 distinct CDR3 sequences, more than 15% of them appearing once. The length of the CDR3 is 14 residues. The junction had 5 bases not matched to a gene; V was cut back by 3 bases and J by 4 bases. The germline V gene has CDR1 SGHTA and CDR2 FQGNSA. Sequenced: PBMCs or a T cell subset sorted from them (not recorded which). This chain joins TRBV7-2 and TRBJ2-7, with 8 bases aligning to TRBD1. This TCR was sampled from a man between 18 and 29 years old who had mild COVID-19 (a few samples of this study predate the infection). Cell type and time point are not known. In DNA, the CDR3 is TGTGCCAGCAGCTTTCAGGGGGCGGTATACGAGCAGTACTTC. It is translated as CASSFQGAVYEQYF.